The source of this T cell receptor (beta chain) is a study of blood T cell repertoires in COVID-19. The table came from immunoSEQ multiplex PCR; TCRdb's copy has only in-frame clones and leaves some out. The profile covers 95,000 to 150,000 clones, with roughly 89% appearing a single time and approximately 2% taken by the ten largest. Germline V lookup: CDR1 SGHNT, CDR2 YYREEE (reference sequence). CDR3 length: 14 amino acids. Trimming at V came to 1 base and at J to 2 bases, leaving 2 bases not matched to a gene. The sample comprised peripheral blood. The rearrangement links TRBV5-4 to TRBJ2-5; 7 bases match TRBD1. The receptor comes from a woman aged 45-60 years with acute or convalescent COVID-19. As DNA, the CDR3 is TGTGCCAGCAGCTTGAGACAGGGTCAAGAGACCCAGTACTTC. Translated, it gives CASSLRQGQETQYF.